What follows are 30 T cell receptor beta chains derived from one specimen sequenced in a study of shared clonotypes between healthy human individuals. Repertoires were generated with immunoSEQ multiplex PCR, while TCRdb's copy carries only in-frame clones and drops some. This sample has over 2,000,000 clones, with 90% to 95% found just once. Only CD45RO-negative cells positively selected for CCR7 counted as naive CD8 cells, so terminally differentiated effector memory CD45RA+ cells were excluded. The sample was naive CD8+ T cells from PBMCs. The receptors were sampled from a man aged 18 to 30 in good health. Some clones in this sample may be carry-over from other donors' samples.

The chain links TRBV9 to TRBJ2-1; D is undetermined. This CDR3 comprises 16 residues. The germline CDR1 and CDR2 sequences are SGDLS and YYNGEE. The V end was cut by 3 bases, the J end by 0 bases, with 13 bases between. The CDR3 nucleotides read TGTGCCAGCAGCGGTTATGATGGGGTCTCCTACAATGAGCAGTTCTTC. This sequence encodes CASSGYDGVSYNEQFF.

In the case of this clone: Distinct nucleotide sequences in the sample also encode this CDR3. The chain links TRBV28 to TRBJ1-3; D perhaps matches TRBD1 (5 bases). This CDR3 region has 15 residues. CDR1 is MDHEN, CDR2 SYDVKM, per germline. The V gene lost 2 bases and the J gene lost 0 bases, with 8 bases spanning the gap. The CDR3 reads CASSLGAASGNTIYF. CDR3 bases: TGTGCCAGCAGTTTAGGGGCAGCCTCTGGAAACACCATATATTTT. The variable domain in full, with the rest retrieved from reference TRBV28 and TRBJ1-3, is DVKVTQSSRYLVKRTGEKVFLECVQDMDHENMFWYRQDPGLGLRLIYFSYDVKMKEKGDIPEGYSVSREKKERFSLILESASTNQTSMYLCASSLGAASGNTIYFGEGSWLTVV.

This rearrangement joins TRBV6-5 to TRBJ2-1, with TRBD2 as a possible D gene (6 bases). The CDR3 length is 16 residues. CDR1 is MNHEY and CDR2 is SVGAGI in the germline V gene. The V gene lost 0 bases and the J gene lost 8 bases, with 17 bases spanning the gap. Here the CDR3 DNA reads TGTGCCAGCAGTTACTCGATTACGGCCGGGGGTCATGAGCAGTTCTTC. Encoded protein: CASSYSITAGGHEQFF.

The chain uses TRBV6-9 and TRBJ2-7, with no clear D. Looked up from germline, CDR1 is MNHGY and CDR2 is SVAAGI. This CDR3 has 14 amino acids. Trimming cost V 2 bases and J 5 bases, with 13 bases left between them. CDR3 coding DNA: TGTGCCAGCAGTTATCTCACGAGTGGAGACGAGCAGTACTTC. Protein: CASSYLTSGDEQYF.

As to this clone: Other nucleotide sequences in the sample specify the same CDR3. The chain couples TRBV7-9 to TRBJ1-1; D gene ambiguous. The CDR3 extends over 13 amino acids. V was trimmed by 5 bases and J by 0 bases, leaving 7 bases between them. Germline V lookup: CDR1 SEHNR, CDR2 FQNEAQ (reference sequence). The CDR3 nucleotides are TGTGCCAGCAGCCCTACAGTGAACACTGAAGCTTTCTTT. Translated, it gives CASSPTVNTEAFF.

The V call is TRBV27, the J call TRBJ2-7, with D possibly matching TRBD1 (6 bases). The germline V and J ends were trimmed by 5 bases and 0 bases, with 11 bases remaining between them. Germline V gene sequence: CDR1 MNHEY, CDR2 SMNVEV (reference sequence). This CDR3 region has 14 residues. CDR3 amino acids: CASSARDNSYEQYF. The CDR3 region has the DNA TGTGCCAGCAGTGCCCGGGACAACTCCTACGAGCAGTACTTC.

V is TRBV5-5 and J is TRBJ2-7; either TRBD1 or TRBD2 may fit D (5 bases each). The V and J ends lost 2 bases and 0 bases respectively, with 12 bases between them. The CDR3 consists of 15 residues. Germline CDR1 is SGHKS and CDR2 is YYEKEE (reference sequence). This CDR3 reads CASSFGTPSSYEQYF. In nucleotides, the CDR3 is TGTGCCAGCAGCTTCGGGACCCCAAGCTCCTACGAGCAGTACTTC.

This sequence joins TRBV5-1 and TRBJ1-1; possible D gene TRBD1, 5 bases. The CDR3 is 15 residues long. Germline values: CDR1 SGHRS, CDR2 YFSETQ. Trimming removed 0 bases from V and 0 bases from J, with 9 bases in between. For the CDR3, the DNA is TGCGCCAGCAGCTTGGAGAAGGGGCTGAACACTGAAGCTTTCTTT. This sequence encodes CASSLEKGLNTEAFF.

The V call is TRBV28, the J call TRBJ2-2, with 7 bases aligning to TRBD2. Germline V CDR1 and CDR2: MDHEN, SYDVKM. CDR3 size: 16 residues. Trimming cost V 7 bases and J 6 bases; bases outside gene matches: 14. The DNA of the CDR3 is TGTGCCAGCACAGTTATTCGTTGGGGAGGGCCCGGGGAGCTGTTTTTT. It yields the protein CASTVIRWGGPGELFF.

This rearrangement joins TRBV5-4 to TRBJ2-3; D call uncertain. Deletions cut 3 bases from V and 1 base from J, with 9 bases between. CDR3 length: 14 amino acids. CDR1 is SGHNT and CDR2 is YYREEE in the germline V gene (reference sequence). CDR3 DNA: TGTGCCAGCAGCTCTAGACGCGGCACAGATACGCAGTATTTT. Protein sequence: CASSSRRGTDTQYF.

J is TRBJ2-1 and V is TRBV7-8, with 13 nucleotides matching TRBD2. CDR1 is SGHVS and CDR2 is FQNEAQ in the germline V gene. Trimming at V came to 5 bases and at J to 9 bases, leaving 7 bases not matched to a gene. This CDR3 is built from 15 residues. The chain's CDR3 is CASSAGLAGVGEQFF. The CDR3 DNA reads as TGTGCCAGCAGCGCCGGACTAGCGGGAGTGGGTGAGCAGTTCTTC.

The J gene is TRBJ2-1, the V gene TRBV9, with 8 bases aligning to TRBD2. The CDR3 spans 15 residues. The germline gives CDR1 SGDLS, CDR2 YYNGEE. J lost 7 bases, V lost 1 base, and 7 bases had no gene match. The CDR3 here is CASSVSGSEGNEQFF. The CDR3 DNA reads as TGTGCCAGCAGCGTAAGCGGGAGTGAAGGAAATGAGCAGTTCTTC.

CDR3 sequence: CASSPRVAGAGTDTQYF. The CDR3 DNA is TGTGCCAGCAGCCCACGAGTGGCGGGAGCCGGCACAGATACGCAGTATTTT. The chain carries TRBV13 and TRBJ2-3; TRBD2 aligns across 7 bases. This CDR3 has 17 amino acids. Germline V gene data show CDR1 as PRHDT and CDR2 as FYEKMQ (reference sequence). J lost 1 base, V lost 5 bases, and 12 bases had no gene match.

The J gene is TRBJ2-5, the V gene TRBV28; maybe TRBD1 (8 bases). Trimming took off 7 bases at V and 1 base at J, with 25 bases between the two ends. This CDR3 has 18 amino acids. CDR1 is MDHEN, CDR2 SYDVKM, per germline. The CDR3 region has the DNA TGTGCCAGCACCCCGACAGGGGCCCTAGCGGCCGTCCAAGAGACCCAGTACTTC. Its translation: CASTPTGALAAVQETQYF.

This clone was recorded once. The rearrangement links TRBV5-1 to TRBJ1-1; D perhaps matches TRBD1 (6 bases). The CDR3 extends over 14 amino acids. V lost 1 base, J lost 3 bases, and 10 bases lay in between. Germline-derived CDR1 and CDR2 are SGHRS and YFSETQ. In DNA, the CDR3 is TGCGCCAGCAGCTTGCACAGGGAAGACACTGAAGCTTTCTTT. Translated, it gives CASSLHREDTEAFF.

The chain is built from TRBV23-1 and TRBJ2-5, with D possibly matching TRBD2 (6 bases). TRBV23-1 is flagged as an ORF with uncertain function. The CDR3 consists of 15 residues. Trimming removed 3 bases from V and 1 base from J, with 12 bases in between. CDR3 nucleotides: TGCGCCAGCAGTCAGGAGGGGTCCAGCCAAGAGACCCAGTACTTC. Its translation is CASSQEGSSQETQYF.

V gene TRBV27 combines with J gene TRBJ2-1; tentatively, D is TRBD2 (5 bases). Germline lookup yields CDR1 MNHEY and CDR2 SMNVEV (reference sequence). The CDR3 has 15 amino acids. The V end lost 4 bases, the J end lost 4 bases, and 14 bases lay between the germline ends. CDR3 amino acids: CASSSLRTGYNEQFF. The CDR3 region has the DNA TGTGCCAGCAGTTCCTTACGGACTGGATACAATGAGCAGTTCTTC.

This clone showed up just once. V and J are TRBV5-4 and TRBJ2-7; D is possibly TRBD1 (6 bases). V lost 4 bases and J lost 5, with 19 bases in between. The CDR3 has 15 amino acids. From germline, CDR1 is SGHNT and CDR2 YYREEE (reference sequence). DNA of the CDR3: TGTGCCAGCAGCCCCATGGGACATGCGACCGACGAGCAGTACTTC. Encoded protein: CASSPMGHATDEQYF.

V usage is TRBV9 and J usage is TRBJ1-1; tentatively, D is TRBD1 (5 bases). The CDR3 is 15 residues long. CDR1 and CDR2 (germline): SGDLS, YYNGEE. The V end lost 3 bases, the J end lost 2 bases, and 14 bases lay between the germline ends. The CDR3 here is CASSARAGTNTEAFF. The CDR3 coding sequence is TGTGCCAGCAGCGCCCGAGCTGGGACCAACACTGAAGCTTTCTTT.

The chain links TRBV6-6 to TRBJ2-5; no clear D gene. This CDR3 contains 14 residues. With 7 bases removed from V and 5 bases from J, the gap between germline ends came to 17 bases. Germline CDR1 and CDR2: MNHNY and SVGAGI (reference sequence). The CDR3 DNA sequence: TGTGCCAGCAAGAGCGAGTCACGCCTGGAGACCCAGTACTTC. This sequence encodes CASKSESRLETQYF.

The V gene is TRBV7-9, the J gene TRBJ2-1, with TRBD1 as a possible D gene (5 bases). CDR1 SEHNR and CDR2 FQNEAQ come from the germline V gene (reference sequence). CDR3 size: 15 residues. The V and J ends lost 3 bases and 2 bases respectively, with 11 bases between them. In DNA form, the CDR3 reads TGTGCCAGCAGCTTGGTAGGGGATCCCTACAATGAGCAGTTCTTC. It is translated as CASSLVGDPYNEQFF.

The CDR3: CASSQGRASYNSPLHF. CDR3 DNA: TGCGCCAGCAGCCAAGGCAGGGCCAGCTATAATTCACCCCTCCACTTT. The V gene is TRBV4-3, the J gene TRBJ1-6, with TRBD1 as a possible D gene (5 bases). This CDR3 spans 16 amino acids. V was cut by 1 base and J by 3 bases, with 10 bases left in between. Germline assignment: CDR1 LGHNA and CDR2 YSLEER.

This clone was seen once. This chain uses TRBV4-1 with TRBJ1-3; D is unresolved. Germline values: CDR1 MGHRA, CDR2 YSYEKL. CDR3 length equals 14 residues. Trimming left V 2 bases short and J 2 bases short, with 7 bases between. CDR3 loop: CASSQITAGNTIYF. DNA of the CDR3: TGCGCCAGCAGCCAAATAACTGCTGGAAACACCATATATTTT.

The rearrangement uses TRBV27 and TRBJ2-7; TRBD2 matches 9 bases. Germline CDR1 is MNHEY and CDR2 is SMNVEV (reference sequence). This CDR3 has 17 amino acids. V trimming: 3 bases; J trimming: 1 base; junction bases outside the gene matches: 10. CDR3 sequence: CASSLPQWREGSYEQYF. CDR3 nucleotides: TGTGCCAGCAGTTTGCCGCAATGGCGGGAGGGATCCTACGAGCAGTACTTC.

For the CDR3, the DNA is TGTGCCAGCAGCATAAGCGGACAAGAGACCCAGTACTTC. Amino acids: CASSISGQETQYF. The chain recombines TRBV28 with TRBJ2-5, with D possibly being TRBD2 (5 bases). From germline, CDR1 is MDHEN and CDR2 SYDVKM. The length of the CDR3 is 13 residues. V was pared by 6 bases and J by 2 bases, with 10 bases between.

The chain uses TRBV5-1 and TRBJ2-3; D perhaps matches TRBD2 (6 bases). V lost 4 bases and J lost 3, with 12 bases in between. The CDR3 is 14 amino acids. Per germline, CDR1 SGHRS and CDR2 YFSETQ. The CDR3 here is CASSGTSRTDTQYF. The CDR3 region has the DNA TGCGCCAGCAGCGGCACTAGCAGGACAGATACGCAGTATTTT.

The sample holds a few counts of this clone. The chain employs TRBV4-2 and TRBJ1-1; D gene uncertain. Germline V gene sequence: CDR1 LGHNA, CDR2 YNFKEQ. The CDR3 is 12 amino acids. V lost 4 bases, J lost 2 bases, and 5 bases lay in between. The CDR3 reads CASSLLNTEAFF. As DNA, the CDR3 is TGTGCCAGCAGCCTCCTTAACACTGAAGCTTTCTTT.

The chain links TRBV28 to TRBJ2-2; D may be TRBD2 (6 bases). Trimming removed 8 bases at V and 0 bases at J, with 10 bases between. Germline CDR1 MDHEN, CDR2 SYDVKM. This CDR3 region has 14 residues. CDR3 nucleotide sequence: TGTGCCAGCCTCGGGACTGCGAACACCGGGGAGCTGTTTTTT. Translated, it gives CASLGTANTGELFF.

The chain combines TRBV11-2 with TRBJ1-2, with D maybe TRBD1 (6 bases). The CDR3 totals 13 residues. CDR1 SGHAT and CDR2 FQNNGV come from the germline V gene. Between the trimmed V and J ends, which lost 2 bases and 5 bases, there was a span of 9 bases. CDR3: CASSLTRGYGYTF. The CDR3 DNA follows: TGTGCCAGCAGCTTAACCAGGGGTTATGGCTACACCTTC.

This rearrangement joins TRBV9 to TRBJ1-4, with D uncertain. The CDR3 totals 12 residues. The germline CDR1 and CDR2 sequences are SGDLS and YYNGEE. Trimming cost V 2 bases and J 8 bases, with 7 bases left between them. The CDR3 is CASSVPGEKLFF. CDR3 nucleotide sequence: TGTGCCAGCAGCGTCCCGGGCGAAAAACTGTTTTTT.